Sequencing of this T cell receptor (beta chain) was carried out in a study of T cell responses to AZD1222 COVID-19 vaccine. TCRdb's copy holds only in-frame clones and misses some; the assay was immunoSEQ multiplex PCR. Of about 120,000 clones detected, more than 85% appear once; the ten largest clones hold 2.5% to 3%. This specimen consisted of peripheral blood, obtained on day 0 of AZD1222 vaccination. The sequence came from an adult in good health.

CDR3 region: CASSSQNEKLFF. Here the CDR3 DNA reads TGTGCCAGCAGTTCGCAAAATGAAAAACTGTTTTTT. The rearrangement links TRBV28 to TRBJ1-4, with D unresolved. CDR1 and CDR2 (germline): MDHEN, SYDVKM. This CDR3 is 12 amino acids long. V lost 4 bases to trimming and J lost 5 bases, with 5 bases between them.